This T cell receptor (beta chain) comes out of a study of shared clonotypes between healthy human individuals. Study results and limitations: Generally, naive subsets (rather than memory subsets) showed larger estimated richness. When naive CD4 clonotypes were compared across a handful of donors, about 5% were shared.

The donor population consisted of healthy HIV-negative adults with no recent acute infections or vaccinations. All of the donors resided in Nashville, Tennessee, and each was a Caucasian adult. The CDR3 length is 14 residues. Per germline, CDR1 SGHVS and CDR2 FQNEAQ. V was trimmed by 3 bases and J by 7 bases, leaving 15 bases between them. To note about this clone: Its antigen is unknown.

The assay was immunoSEQ multiplex PCR, and TCRdb's table has in-frame clones only and misses some. Of fewer than 2.5 million clones listed, over 85% are singletons. The chain couples TRBV7-8 to TRBJ2-5; TRBD2 might be the D (7 bases). Sequences were obtained from naive CD4+ T cells from PBMCs. Subset noted: CD45RA+ positively selected. The sequence was collected from a man younger than 35 in good health. Some clones in this sample may be carry-over from other donors' samples. The CDR3 loop reads CASSLRGPLGTQYF. In DNA, the CDR3 is TGTGCCAGCAGCTTGCGGGGGCCCCTAGGGACCCAGTACTTC.